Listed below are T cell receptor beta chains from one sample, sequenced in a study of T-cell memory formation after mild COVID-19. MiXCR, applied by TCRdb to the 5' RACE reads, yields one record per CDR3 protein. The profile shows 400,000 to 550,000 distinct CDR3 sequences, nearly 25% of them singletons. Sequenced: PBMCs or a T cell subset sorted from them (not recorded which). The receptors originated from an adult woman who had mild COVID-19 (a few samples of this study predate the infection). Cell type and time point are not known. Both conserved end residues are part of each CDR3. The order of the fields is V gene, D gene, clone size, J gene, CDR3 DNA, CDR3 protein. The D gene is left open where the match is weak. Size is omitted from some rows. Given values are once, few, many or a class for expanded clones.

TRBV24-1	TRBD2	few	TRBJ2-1	TGTGCCACCAGTGATAGCGGGAGAGGGTTTGAGCAGTTCTTC	CATSDSGRGFEQFF
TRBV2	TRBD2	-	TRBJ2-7	TGTGCCACGGGGGGAAGCACGTTC	CATGGSTF
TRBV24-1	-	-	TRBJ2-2	TGTGCCACCAGAAACGGGGCGGGGGAGCTGTTTTTT	CATRNGAGELFF
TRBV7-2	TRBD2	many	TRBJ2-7	TGCGCCAGCAGCTTGGGACTAGCGGGAGGTTCCTACGAGCAGTACTTC	CASSLGLAGGSYEQYF
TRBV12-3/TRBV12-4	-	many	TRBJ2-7	TGTGCCAGCAGCTTAGGGACCTACGAGCAGTACTTC	CASSLGTYEQYF
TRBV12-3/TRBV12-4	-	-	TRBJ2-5	TGTGCCAGCAGTTTCGCGACAGCGGAGACCCAGTACTTC	CASSFATAETQYF
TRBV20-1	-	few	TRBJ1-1	TGCAGTGCTAGCTTAGGGGGGCACACTGAAGCTTTCTTT	CSASLGGHTEAFF
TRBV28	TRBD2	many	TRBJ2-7	TGTGCCAGCAGTACCTCCTTCGGACTAGCGGGGACCTACGAGCAGTACTTC	CASSTSFGLAGTYEQYF
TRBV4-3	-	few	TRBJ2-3	TGCGCCAGCAGCCAAGGGACTACCTACCTCACAGATACGCAGTATTTT	CASSQGTTYLTDTQYF
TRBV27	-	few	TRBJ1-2	TGTGCCAGCAGTTTACAGGTCAACTATGGCTACACCTTC	CASSLQVNYGYTF
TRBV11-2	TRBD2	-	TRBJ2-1	TGTGCCAGCAGCTTAGGTGGGGCGGGAGACTACAATGAGCAGTTCTTC	CASSLGGAGDYNEQFF
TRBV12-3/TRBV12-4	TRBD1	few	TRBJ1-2	TGTGCCAGCACCCAGGGGGGTCGCGATGGCTACACCTTC	CASTQGGRDGYTF
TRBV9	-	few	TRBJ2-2	TGTGCCAGCAGCGTAGGAGGGTACACCGGGGAGCTGTTTTTT	CASSVGGYTGELFF
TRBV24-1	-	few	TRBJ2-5	TGTGCCACCAGTGATCCAACAGAGTACCAAGAGACCCAGTACTTC	CATSDPTEYQETQYF
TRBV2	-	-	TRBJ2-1	TGTTCATCAGCGGATAGGGGCTCCTACAATGAGCAGTTCTTC	CSSADRGSYNEQFF
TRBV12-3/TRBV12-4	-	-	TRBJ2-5	TGTGCCAGCAGACAAACGGGACACAAAGAGACCCAGTACTTC	CASRQTGHKETQYF
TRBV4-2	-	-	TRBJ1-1	TGTGCCAGCAGCCAAGATCTAGTCCCCCACACTGAAGCTTTCTTT	CASSQDLVPHTEAFF
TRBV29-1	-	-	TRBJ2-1	TGCAGCTTGGCGGTGGACGCCTACAATGAGCAGTTCTTC	CSLAVDAYNEQFF
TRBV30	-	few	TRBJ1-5	TGTGCCGCCGGCAATCAGCCCCAGCATTTT	CAAGNQPQHF
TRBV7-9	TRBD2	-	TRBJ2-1	TGTGCCAGCAGCTTAGGTAGCGGGAGGGCCAGTCGTTTCAATGAGCAGTTCTTC	CASSLGSGRASRFNEQFF
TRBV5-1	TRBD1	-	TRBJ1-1	TGCGCCAGCAGCTTGGGGGACAGGGGACTGGGCACTGAAGCTTTCTTT	CASSLGDRGLGTEAFF
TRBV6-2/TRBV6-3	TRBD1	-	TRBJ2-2	TGTGCCAGCAGTGGACAGGGGGGCCGGGAGCTGTTTTTT	CASSGQGGRELFF